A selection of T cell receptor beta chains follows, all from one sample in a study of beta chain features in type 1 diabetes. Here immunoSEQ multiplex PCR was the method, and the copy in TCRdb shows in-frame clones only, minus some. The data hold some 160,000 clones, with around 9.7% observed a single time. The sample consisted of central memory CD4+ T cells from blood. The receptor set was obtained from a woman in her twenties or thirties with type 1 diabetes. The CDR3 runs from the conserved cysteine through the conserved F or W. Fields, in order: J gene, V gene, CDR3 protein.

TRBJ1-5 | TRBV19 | CATRLRQVGNQPQHF
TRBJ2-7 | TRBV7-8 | CASSLEGTGDEQYF
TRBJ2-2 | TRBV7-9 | CASSPRGLGLNTGELFF
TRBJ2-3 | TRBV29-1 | CSVDEGGTDTQYF
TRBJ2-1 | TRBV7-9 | CASSLEPSGSVEQFF
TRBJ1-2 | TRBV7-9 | CASSLQAGGGGYTF
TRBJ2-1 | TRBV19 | CASSTSGGNEQFF
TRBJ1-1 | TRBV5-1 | CASSLVLADTEAFF
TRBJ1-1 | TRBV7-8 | CASSPQTTDRGTEAFF
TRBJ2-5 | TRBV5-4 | CASRAGTGAEETQYF
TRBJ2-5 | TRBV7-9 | CASNRGQETQYF
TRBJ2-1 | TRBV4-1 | CASSQGTSRDEQFF
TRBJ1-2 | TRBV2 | CASTTIVAGADNYGYTF
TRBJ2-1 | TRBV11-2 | CASSLLPSGSNEQFF
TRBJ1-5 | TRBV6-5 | CASSRDTGGQPQHF
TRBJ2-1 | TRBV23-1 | CAIPRGLAGGRSYNEQFF
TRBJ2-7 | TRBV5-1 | CASSPAGTAAYEQYF
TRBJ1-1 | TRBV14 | CASRKTSGTEAFF
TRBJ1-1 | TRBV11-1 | CASTRTAQNTEAFF
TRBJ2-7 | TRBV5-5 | CASSSLGQDNSYEQYF
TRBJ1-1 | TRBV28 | CASRTGSNTEAFF
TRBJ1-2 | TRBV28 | CASSIINFPQGGYTF
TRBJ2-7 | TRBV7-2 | CASSLSQGNHEQYF
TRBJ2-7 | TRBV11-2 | CASSWSGTGANEQYF
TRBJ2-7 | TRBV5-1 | CASSLGAGETYEQYF
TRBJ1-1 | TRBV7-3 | CASSLYTNTEAFF
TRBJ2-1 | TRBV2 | CASSRQGPDNEQFF
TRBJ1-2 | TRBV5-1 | CASSSPGQGVGYTF
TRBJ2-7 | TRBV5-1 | CASSTVAGVTYEQYF
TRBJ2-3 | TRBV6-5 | CASSSGIATDTQYF
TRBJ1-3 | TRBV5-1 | CASSLGTGDSGNTIYF
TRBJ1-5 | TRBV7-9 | CASSLSTGSQPQHF
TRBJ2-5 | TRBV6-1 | CASFPDGGQARTQYF
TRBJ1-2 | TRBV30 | CAWNLQEIYGYTF
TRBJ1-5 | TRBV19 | CASRKGAGSSNQPQHF
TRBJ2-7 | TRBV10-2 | CASTAGRYEQYF
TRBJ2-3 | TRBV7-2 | CASSSGLAGGTDTQYF
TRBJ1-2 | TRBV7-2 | CASSPGEGGYGYTF
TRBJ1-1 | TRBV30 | CAWALQGTTEAFF
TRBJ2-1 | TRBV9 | CASSGGLAEVNNEQFF
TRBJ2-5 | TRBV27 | CASSSTSGRAGETQYF
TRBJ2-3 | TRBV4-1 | CASSQGPGRSGGTDTQYF
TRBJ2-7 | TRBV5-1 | CASSFTSGSIYEQYF
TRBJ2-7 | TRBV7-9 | CASSSTRARNSYEQYF
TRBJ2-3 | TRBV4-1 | CASSPIHSGGTDTQYF
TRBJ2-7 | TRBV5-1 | CASSLRTSGYEQYF
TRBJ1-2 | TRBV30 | CAWSPPGGYGYTF
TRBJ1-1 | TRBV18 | CASSPSGKIEAFF
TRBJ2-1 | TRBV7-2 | CASSLVLAAYNEQFF
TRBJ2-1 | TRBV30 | CAWTRAGGGNEQFF
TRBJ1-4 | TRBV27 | CASADWSEKLFF
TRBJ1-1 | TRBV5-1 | CASSSWQDDTEAFF
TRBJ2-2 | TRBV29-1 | CSVEGSRTNTGELFF
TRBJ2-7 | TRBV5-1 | CASSLDGQNYEQYF
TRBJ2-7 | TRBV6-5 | CASSPSGTSYEQYF
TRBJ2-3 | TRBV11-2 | CASSRPGGTVTTDTQYF
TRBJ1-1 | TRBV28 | CASSLPGRGADTEAFF